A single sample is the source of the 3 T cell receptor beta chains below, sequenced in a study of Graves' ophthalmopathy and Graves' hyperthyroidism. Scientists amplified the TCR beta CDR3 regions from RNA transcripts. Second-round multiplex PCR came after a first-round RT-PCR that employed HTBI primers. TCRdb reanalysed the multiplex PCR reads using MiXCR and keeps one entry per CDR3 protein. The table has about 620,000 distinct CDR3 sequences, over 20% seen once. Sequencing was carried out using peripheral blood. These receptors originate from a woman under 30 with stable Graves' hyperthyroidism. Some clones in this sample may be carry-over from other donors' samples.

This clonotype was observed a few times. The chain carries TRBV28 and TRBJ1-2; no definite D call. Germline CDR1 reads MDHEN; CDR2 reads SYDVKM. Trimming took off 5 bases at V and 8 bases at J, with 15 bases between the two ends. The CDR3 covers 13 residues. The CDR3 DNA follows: TGTGCCAGCAGTGCCCCGGTCCTCCGGGGCTACACCTTC. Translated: CASSAPVLRGYTF.

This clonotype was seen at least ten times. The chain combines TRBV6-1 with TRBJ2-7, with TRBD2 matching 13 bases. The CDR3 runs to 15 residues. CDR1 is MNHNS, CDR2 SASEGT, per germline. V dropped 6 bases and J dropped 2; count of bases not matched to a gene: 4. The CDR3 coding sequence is TGTGCCAGCAGGACTAGCGGGAGGTTAGCCTACGAGCAGTACTTC. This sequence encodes CASRTSGRLAYEQYF.

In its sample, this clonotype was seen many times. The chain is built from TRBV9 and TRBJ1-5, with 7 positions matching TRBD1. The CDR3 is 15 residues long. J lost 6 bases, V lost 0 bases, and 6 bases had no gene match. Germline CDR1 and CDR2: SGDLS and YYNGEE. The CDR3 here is CASSVAGGGGQPQHF. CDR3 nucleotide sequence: TGTGCCAGCAGCGTAGCAGGGGGAGGGGGTCAGCCCCAGCATTTT.